These T cell receptor beta chains were read from a single sample in a study of neurological immune-mediated disorders. TCRdb analysed the 5' RACE reads with MiXCR anew, one entry per CDR3 protein. In the table there are about 71,000 distinct CDR3 sequences, around 3.3% of which are singletons. Sequencing input: PBMCs. Every receptor here comes from a man between 35 and 55 years old with multiple sclerosis. Each CDR3 is given with its conserved first and last residue. The D gene is left open where the match is weak. The size of a clone is reported for some rows only, either as once, few or many, or as a class for expanded clones.

V	D	size	J	CDR3	DNA
TRBV20-1	TRBD2	many	TRBJ2-3	CSVSPGLADTDTQYF	TGCAGTGTCTCTCCGGGACTAGCCGACACAGATACGCAGTATTTT
TRBV5-1	TRBD1	many	TRBJ1-2	CASSSGQVLYGYTF	TGCGCCAGCAGCTCCGGACAGGTACTTTATGGCTACACCTTC
TRBV20-1	-	many	TRBJ2-6	CSALLAGANVLTF	TGCAGTGCCCTGCTAGCTGGGGCCAACGTCCTGACTTTC
TRBV10-3	TRBD1	few	TRBJ2-2	CASETGKTGELFF	TGTGCCTCGGAGACAGGGAAAACCGGGGAGCTGTTTTTT
TRBV7-9	-	-	TRBJ1-5	CASSSSGGNQPQHF	TGTGCCAGCAGCTCTTCGGGGGGCAATCAGCCCCAGCATTTT
TRBV5-1	-	many	TRBJ2-1	CASSRFGGFSYNEQFF	TGCGCCAGCAGCCGATTTGGGGGGTTTTCCTACAATGAGCAGTTCTTC
TRBV12-3/TRBV12-4	TRBD2	many	TRBJ2-5	CASSPLAGGPQETQYF	TGTGCCAGCAGTCCCTTAGCGGGAGGGCCCCAAGAGACCCAGTACTTC
TRBV27	-	many	TRBJ1-5	CASSLLGGQPQHF	TGTGCCAGCAGTTTATTAGGGGGTCAGCCCCAGCATTTT
TRBV10-3	-	few	TRBJ1-5	CAISEEGSRVHGKTQNF	TGTGCCATCAGTGAGGAGGGGTCCCGGGTCCATGGTAAGACCCAGAATTTT
TRBV5-1	-	many	TRBJ1-1	CASSYGGQPNTEAFF	TGCGCCAGCAGCTACGGAGGACAGCCGAACACTGAAGCTTTCTTT
TRBV27	-	many	TRBJ1-6	CASSLLGVDNSPLHF	TGTGCCAGCAGTTTACTGGGGGTTGATAATTCACCCCTCCACTTT
TRBV7-2	TRBD1	many	TRBJ2-2	CASSVRQGGGELFF	TGTGCCAGCAGCGTAAGACAGGGCGGCGGGGAGCTGTTTTTT
TRBV14	-	many	TRBJ1-2	CASSQVGVNYGYTF	TGTGCCAGCAGCCAAGTCGGGGTTAACTATGGCTACACCTTC
TRBV7-7	-	many	TRBJ2-2	CASKTNTGELFF	TGTGCCAGCAAGACGAACACCGGGGAGCTGTTTTTT
TRBV29-1	-	many	TRBJ2-7	CSGTDGYEQYF	TGCAGCGGTACCGACGGTTACGAGCAGTACTTC
TRBV2	-	many	TRBJ2-7	CASSENAGSYEQYF	TGTGCCAGCAGTGAAAACGCGGGCTCCTACGAGCAGTACTTC
TRBV6-5	TRBD1	few	TRBJ2-7	CASTGTGAKYYEQYF	TGTGCCAGCACCGGGACAGGGGCGAAATACTACGAGCAGTACTTC
TRBV12-3/TRBV12-4	-	many	TRBJ2-1	CASSAPRRVQFF	TGTGCCAGCAGTGCCCCCAGGAGGGTGCAGTTCTTC
TRBV7-9	TRBD2	many	TRBJ2-3	CASSSPSGGGTDTQYF	TGTGCCAGCAGCTCACCCAGCGGGGGGGGGACAGATACGCAGTATTTT
TRBV5-1	TRBD2	many	TRBJ2-1	CASSEGLAQYNEQFF	TGCGCCAGCAGCGAAGGACTAGCGCAGTACAATGAGCAGTTCTTC
TRBV5-1	-	many	TRBJ2-3	CASRSTDTQYF	TGCGCCAGCAGAAGCACAGATACGCAGTATTTT
TRBV5-1	-	many	TRBJ1-1	CASSLEQQKTYTEAFF	TGCGCCAGCAGCTTGGAGCAGCAGAAGACGTACACTGAAGCTTTCTTT
TRBV5-1	-	many	TRBJ2-5	CASSESTGNPETQYF	TGCGCCAGCAGCGAATCAACAGGGAATCCGGAGACCCAGTACTTC
TRBV5-1	TRBD1	many	TRBJ2-7	CASRRTGVYEQYF	TGCGCCAGCCGACGGACAGGGGTCTACGAGCAGTACTTC
TRBV15	-	many	TRBJ2-2	CATRMSGAVTGELFF	TGTGCCACTAGGATGTCAGGGGCCGTCACCGGGGAGCTGTTTTTT
TRBV21-1	-	many	TRBJ1-5	CASSEQGNDQPQHF	TGTGCCAGCAGCGAACAGGGAAACGATCAGCCCCAGCATTTT
TRBV19	-	many	TRBJ1-5	CASSDTRVQPQHF	TGTGCCAGTAGCGATACCAGGGTTCAGCCCCAGCATTTT
TRBV29-1	-	many	TRBJ1-1	CSVERRGLLNTEAFF	TGCAGCGTTGAAAGGAGGGGTCTCCTGAACACTGAAGCTTTCTTT
TRBV20-1	-	many	TRBJ2-7	CSAPVGSMGEQYF	TGCAGTGCTCCGGTGGGCAGCATGGGCGAGCAGTACTTC
TRBV11-1	-	many	TRBJ1-2	CASSPGRDYGYTF	TGTGCCAGCAGTCCAGGGAGGGACTATGGCTACACCTTC
TRBV7-9	TRBD1	many	TRBJ1-2	CASSPPTGGYGYTF	TGTGCCAGCAGCCCCCCCACAGGGGGCTATGGCTACACCTTC
TRBV19	-	-	TRBJ2-7	CASSILGDEQYF	TGTGCCAGTAGTATCTTGGGGGACGAGCAGTACTTC
TRBV20-1	-	many	TRBJ2-7	CSARVPGASTSEQYF	TGCAGTGCTAGAGTCCCCGGAGCCTCAACGAGTGAGCAGTACTTC
TRBV5-1	TRBD1	many	TRBJ1-4	CASSSQGLGEKLFF	TGCGCCAGCAGCTCACAGGGGCTAGGGGAAAAACTGTTTTTT
TRBV5-1	-	many	TRBJ1-4	CASSRTSEKLFF	TGCGCCAGCAGCCGGACGTCCGAAAAACTGTTTTTT
TRBV5-1	-	many	TRBJ1-5	CASSSRQNQPQHF	TGCGCCAGCAGCTCGAGACAGAATCAGCCCCAGCATTTT
TRBV29-1	-	many	TRBJ2-5	CSVEWGRGETQYF	TGCAGCGTTGAATGGGGACGAGGAGAGACCCAGTACTTC
TRBV6-6	-	few	TRBJ2-7	CASSDWSSYEQYF	TGTGCCAGCAGTGACTGGAGCTCCTACGAGCAGTACTTC
TRBV7-9	-	few	TRBJ2-1	CASSSLGRGGNEQFF	TGTGCCAGCAGCTCATTAGGACGGGGTGGGAATGAGCAGTTCTTC
TRBV20-1	-	many	TRBJ1-1	CSALDRLGYTEAFF	TGCAGTGCTCTCGACAGGCTGGGGTACACTGAAGCTTTCTTT
TRBV27	-	many	TRBJ2-7	CASSLTYRDKTYEQYF	TGTGCCAGCAGTCTCACCTATAGGGACAAGACCTACGAGCAGTACTTC
TRBV6-5	TRBD2	many	TRBJ2-7	CASSLTRTSGTYEQYF	TGTGCCAGCAGCCTAACCCGGACTAGCGGAACCTACGAGCAGTACTTC